This entry concerns a single T cell receptor beta chain. The antigen remains unidentified. V lost 5 bases and J lost 3, with 11 bases in between. The CDR3 has 13 residues. Looked up from germline, CDR1 is SNHLY and CDR2 is FYNNEI. Beta-chain TCR CDR3 regions were amplified from RNA transcripts. First-round RT-PCR relied on HTBI primers, and a second-round multiplex PCR came next. MiXCR was run by TCRdb on the multiplex PCR reads, yielding one entry per CDR3 protein. There are hundreds of thousands of distinct CDR3 sequences in the sample; under 50% occur only once, and around 3% lies in the top ten. Diagnosis was based on clinical symptoms, serum thyroxine, TRAb, thyroid ultrasound and orbital computed tomography. PBMCs had their origin in fresh peripheral blood (around 10 ml). This sample stems from a study of Graves' ophthalmopathy and Graves' hyperthyroidism. About the study: Researchers obtained peripheral blood at initial diagnosis, before any treatment had begun.

General study points: Progression of ophthalmopathy was predicted by the model with approximately 71% sensitivity and under 85% specificity.

Sequencing used peripheral blood. This TCR was recovered from an adult man with Graves' ophthalmopathy. The genes are TRBV2 and TRBJ2-7; D possibly matches TRBD1 or TRBD2 (5 bases each). This CDR3 reads CASSRGPGYEQYF. CDR3 DNA: TGTGCCAGCAGTAGGGGACCCGGCTACGAGCAGTACTTC.